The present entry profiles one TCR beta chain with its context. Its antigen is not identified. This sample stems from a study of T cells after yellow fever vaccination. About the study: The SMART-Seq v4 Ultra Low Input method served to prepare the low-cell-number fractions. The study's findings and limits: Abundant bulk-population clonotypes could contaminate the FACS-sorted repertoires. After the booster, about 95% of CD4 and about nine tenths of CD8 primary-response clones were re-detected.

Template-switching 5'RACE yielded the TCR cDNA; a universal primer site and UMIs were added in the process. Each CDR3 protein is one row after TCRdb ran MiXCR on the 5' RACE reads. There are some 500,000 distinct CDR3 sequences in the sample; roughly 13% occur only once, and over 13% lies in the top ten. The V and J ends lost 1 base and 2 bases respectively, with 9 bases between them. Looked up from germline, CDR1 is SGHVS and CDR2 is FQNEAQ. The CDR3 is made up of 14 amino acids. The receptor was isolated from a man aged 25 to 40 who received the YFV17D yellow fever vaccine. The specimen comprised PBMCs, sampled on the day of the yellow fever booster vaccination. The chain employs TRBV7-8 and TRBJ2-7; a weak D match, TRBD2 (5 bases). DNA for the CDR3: TGTGCCAGCAGCTTAGAACTAGGCACCTACGAGCAGTACTTC. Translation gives CASSLELGTYEQYF.